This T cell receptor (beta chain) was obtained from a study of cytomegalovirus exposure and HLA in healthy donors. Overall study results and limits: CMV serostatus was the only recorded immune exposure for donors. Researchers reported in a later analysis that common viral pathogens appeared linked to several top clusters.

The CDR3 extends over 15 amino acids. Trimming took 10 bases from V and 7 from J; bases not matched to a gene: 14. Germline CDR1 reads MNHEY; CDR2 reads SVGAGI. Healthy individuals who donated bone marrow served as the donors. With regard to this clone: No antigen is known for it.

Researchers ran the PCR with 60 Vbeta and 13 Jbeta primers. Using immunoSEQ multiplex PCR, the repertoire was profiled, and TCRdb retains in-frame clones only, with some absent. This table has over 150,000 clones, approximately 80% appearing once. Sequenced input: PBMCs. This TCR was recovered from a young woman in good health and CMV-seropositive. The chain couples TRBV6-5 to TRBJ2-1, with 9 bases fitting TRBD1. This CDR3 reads CATYPQGAVGNEQFF. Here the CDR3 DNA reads TGTGCCACCTATCCACAGGGGGCGGTTGGTAATGAGCAGTTCTTC.